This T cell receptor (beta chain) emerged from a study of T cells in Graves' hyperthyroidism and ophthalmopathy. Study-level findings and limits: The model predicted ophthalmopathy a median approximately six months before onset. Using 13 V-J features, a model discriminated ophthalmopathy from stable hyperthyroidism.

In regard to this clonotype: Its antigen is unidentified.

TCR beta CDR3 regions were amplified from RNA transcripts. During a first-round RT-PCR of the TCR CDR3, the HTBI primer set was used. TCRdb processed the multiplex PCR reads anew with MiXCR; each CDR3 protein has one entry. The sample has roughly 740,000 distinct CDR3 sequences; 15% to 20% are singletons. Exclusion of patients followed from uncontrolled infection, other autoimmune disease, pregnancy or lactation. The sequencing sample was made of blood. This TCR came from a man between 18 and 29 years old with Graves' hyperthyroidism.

CDR3 protein: CASSPAYGSYNEQFF. Written as DNA, the CDR3 is TGTGCCAGCAGCCCTGCATACGGCTCCTACAATGAGCAGTTCTTC. The gene calls are TRBV11-2 and TRBJ2-1; D is unresolved. In germline, CDR1 is SGHAT, CDR2 FQNNGV. V was clipped by 5 bases and J by 0 bases, with 11 bases between them. The CDR3 contains 15 residues. Full variable domain (remainder filled in from reference TRBV11-2 and TRBJ2-1): EAGVAQSPRYKIIEKRQSVAFWCNPISGHATLYWYQQILGQGPKLLIQFQNNGVVDDSQLPKDRFSAERLKGVDSTLKIQPAKLEDSAVYLCASSPAYGSYNEQFFGPGTRLTVL.